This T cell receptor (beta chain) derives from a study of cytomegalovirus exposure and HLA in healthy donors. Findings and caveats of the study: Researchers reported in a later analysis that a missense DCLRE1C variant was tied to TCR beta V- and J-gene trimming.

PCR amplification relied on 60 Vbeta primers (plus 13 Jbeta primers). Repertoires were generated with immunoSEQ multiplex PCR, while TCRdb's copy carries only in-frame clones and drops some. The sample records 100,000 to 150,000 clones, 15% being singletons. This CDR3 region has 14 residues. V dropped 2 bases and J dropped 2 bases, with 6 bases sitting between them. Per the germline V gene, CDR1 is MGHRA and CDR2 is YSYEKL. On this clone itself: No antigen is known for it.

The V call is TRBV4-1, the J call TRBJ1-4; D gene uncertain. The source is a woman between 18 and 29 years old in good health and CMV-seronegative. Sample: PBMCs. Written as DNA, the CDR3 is TGCGCCAGCAGCCAACGGGTTACTAATGAAAAACTGTTTTTT. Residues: CASSQRVTNEKLFF.